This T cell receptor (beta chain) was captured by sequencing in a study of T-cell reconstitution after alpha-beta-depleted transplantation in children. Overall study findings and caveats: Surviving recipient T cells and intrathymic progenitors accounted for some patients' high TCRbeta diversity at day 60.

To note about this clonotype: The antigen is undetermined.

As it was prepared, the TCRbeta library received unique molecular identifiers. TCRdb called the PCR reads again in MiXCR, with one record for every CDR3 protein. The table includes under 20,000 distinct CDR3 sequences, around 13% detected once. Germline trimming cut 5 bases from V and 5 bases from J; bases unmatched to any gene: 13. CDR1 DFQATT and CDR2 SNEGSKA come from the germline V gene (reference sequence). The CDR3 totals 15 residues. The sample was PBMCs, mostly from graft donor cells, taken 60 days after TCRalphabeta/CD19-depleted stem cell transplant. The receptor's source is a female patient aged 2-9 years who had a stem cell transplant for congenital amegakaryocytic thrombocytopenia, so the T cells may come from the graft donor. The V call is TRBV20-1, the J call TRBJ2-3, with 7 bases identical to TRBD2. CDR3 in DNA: TGCAGTGCTCCCCCCGTGCCGAAGCGGGAAGATACGCAGTATTTT. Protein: CSAPPVPKREDTQYF.